This T cell receptor beta chain was obtained from a study of beta chain features in type 1 diabetes. General study results and limits: Moderate yet significant TCRB CDR3 shortening was seen in Type 1 diabetes patients in all four CD4+ subsets.

This clone was observed a few times. As yet, its antigen is unknown. Investigators reverse transcribed all isolated RNA, so they sequenced expressed TCRB transcripts. Libraries were prepared by immunoSEQ multiplex PCR; TCRdb keeps only in-frame clonotypes and omits some of them. This sample has about 120,000 clones; less than 20% occur once, and the top ten carry over 2%. Blood was collected once per donor into heparin, averaging roughly 120 mL. Sorting gave populations that all exceeded 95% purity. The trim removed 6 bases at V and 8 bases at J, leaving 5 bases unmatched. The CDR3 runs to 14 residues. Germline V gives CDR1 SNHLY, CDR2 FYNNEI.

Material: central memory CD4+ T cells from blood. The chain carries TRBV2 and TRBJ1-4; 11 bases are shared with TRBD1. The receptor was isolated from a man under 40 with type 1 diabetes. DNA for the CDR3: TGTGCCAGCAGGAGGACAGGGGGCGGAGAAAAACTGTTTTTT. Residues: CASRRTGGGEKLFF.